This T cell receptor beta chain was captured by sequencing in a study of T cells in localized non-small cell lung cancer. Whole-study results and caveats: Sequencing was limited to one tumor region, leaving the possibility of heterogeneity open. Maximal T cell clonality occurred in uninvolved adjacent lung, with tumor ranking below it.

Using immunoSEQ multiplex PCR, the repertoire was profiled, and TCRdb retains in-frame clones only, with some absent. This table holds roughly 35,000 clones, around 93% found once. As regards this clone: What it binds is not known.

The length of the CDR3 is 16 residues. V lost 0 bases to trimming and J lost 2 bases, with 8 bases between them. Per germline, CDR1 LNHNV and CDR2 YYDKDF (reference sequence). V and J are TRBV15 and TRBJ2-6; possibly TRBD1 for D (6 bases). Here the sequenced sample was peripheral blood, taken before any cancer treatment. The source is a female donor aged 60 or older with stage I lung adenocarcinoma. In DNA, the CDR3 is TGTGCCACCAGCAGAGATGCAGGGGCTGGGGCCAACGTCCTGACTTTC. Translation gives CATSRDAGAGANVLTF. Full variable domain (outside the CDR3, taken from reference TRBV15 and TRBJ2-6): DAMVIQNPRYQVTQFGKPVTLSCSQTLNHNVMYWYQQKSSQAPKLLFHYYDKDFNNEADTPDNFQSRRPNTSFCFLDIRSPGLGDTAMYLCATSRDAGAGANVLTFGAGSRLTVL.